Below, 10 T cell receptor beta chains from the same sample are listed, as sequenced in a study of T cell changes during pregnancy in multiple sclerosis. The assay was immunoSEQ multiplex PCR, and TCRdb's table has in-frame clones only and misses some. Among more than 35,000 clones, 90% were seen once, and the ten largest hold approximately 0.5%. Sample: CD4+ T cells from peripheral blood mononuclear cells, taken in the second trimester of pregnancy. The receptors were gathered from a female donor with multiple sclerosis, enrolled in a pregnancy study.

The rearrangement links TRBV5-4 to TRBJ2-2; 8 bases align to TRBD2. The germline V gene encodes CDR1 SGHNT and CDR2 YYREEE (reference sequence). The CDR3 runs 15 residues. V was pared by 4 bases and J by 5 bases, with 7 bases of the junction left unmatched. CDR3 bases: TGTGCCAGCAGCCGCGAGGCGGGAGGTACCGGGGAGCTGTTTTTT. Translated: CASSREAGGTGELFF.

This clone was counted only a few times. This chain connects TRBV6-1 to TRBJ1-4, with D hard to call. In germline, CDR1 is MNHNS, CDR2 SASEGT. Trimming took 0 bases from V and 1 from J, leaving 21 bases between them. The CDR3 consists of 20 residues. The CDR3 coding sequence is TGTGCCAGCAGTGAAGCCGATGGTGGCAGCTTCTCGGGAACTAATGAAAAACTGTTTTTT. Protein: CASSEADGGSFSGTNEKLFF.

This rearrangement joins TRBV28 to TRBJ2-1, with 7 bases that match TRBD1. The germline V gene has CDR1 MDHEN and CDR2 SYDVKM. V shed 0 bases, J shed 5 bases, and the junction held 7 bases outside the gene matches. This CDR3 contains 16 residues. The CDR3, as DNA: TGTGCCAGCAGTTTATGGGACGGCCAGGGGGACAATGAGCAGTTCTTC. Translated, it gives CASSLWDGQGDNEQFF.

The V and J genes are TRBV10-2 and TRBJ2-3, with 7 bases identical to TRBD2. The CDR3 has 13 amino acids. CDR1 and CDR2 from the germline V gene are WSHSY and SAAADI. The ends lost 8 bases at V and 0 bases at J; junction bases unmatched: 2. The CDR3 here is CASLSGSTDTQYF. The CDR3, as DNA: TGCGCCAGCCTTAGCGGGAGCACAGATACGCAGTATTTT.

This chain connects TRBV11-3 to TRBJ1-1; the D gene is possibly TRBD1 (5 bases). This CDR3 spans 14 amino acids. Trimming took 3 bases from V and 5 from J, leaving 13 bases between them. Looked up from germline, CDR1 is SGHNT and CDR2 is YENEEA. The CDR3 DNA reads TGTGCCAGCAGCTTGGATCCAGGGTTAACTGAAGCTTTCTTT. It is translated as CASSLDPGLTEAFF.

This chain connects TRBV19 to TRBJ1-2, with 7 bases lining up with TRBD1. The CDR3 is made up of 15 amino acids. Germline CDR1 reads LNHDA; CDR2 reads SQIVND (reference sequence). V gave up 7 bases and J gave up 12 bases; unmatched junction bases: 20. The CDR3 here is CASNNLDRARSQDTF. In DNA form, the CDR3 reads TGTGCCAGTAATAACCTTGACAGGGCACGAAGTCAGGACACCTTC. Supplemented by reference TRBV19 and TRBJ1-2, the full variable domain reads DGGITQSPKYLFRKEGQNVTLSCEQNLNHDAMYWYRQDPGQGLRLIYYSQIVNDFQKGDIAEGYSVSREKKESFPLTVTSAQKNPTAFYLCASNNLDRARSQDTFGSGTRLTVV.

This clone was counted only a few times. The CDR3 DNA follows: TGCGCCAGCAGCTTAGCAGGCAGCATGAACACTGAAGCTTTCTTT. Encoded protein: CASSLAGSMNTEAFF. The chain links TRBV5-1 to TRBJ1-1; D ambiguous. Trimming stripped 2 bases from V and 0 bases from J, with 11 bases between. Germline-derived CDR1 and CDR2 are SGHRS and YFSETQ. This CDR3 comprises 15 residues.

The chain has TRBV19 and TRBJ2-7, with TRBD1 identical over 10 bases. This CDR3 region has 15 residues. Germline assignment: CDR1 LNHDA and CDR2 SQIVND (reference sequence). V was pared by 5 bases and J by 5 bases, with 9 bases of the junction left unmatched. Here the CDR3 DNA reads TGTGCCAGTAGTCCCTCCGGGACAGGGGAGCACGAGCAGTACTTC. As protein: CASSPSGTGEHEQYF.

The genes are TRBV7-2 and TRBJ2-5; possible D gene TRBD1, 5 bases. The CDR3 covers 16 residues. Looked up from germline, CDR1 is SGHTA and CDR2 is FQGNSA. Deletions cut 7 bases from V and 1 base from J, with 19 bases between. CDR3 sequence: CASNPQGVGIQETQYF. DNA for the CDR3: TGTGCCAGCAACCCTCAGGGCGTGGGTATCCAAGAGACCCAGTACTTC.

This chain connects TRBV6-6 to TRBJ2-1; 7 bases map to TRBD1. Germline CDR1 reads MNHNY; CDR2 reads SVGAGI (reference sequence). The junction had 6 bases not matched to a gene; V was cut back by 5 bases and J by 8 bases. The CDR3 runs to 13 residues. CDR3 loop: CASSQTGLYEQFF. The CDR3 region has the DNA TGTGCCAGCAGTCAGACAGGGCTGTATGAGCAGTTCTTC.